This TCR beta chain was obtained from a study of cytomegalovirus exposure and HLA in healthy donors. The method was immunoSEQ multiplex PCR; TCRdb's version includes in-frame clones alone and lacks a portion of them. The sample contains 160,000 or so clones, more than 75% of which appear only once. Turning to this clone: Its target is unknown.

Trimming took off 0 bases at V and 10 bases at J, with 13 bases between the two ends. CDR3 length equals 13 residues. The germline V gene has CDR1 SGHNT and CDR2 YYREEE (reference sequence). Overall study results and limits: Specific recognition of CMV antigens was confirmed in vitro for a few chains (all CMV-associated). The study put roughly 160 TCR beta chains on its list as cytomegalovirus-associated.

The chain recombines TRBV5-4 with TRBJ1-1; D unresolved. This clonotype was obtained from a man between 18 and 35 years old in good health and CMV-seronegative. The sequencing sample was made of PBMCs. Here the CDR3 reads CASSLGRVQIAFF. CDR3 DNA sequence: TGTGCCAGCAGCTTGGGTCGGGTCCAAATAGCTTTCTTT.